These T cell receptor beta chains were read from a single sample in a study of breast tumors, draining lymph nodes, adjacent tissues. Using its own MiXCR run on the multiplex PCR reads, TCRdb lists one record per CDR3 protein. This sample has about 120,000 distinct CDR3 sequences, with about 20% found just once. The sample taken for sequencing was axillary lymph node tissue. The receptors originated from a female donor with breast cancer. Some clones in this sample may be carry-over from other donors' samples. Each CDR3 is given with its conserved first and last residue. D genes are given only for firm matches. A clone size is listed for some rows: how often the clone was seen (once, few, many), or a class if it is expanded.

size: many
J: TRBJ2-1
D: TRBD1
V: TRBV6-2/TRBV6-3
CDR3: CASSWDRKSSYNEQFF
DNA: TGTGCCAGCAGTTGGGACAGGAAGAGCTCCTACAATGAGCAGTTCTTC

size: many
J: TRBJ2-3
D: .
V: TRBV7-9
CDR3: CASSLGSSDTDTQYF
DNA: TGTGCCAGCAGCTTAGGATCTTCAGACACAGATACGCAGTATTTT

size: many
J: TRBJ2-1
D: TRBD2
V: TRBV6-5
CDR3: CASSYGGGVRGEQFF
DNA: TGTGCCAGCAGTTACGGGGGGGGGGTTCGCGGTGAGCAGTTCTTC

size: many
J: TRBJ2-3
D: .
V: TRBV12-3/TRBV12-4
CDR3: CASSDQASTDTQYF
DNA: TGTGCCAGCAGTGACCAAGCTAGCACAGATACGCAGTATTTT

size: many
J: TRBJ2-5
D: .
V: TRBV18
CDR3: CASSPPLDRPQETQYF
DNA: TGTGCCAGCTCACCTCCCCTTGACAGACCCCAAGAGACCCAGTACTTC

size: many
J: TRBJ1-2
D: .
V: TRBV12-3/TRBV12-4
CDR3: CASTSRGHYTF
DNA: TGTGCCAGCACCTCGAGGGGACATTACACCTTC

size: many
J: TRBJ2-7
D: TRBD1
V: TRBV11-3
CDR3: CASSSGQGAYEQYF
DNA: TGTGCCAGCAGCTCGGGACAGGGGGCTTACGAGCAGTACTTC

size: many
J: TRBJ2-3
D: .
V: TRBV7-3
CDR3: CASSLTPDRVDTQYF
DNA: TGTGCCAGCAGCTTAACTCCGGACAGAGTAGATACGCAGTATTTT

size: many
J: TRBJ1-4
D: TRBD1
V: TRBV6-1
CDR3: CASSEEQGVDEKLFF
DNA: TGTGCCAGCAGTGAAGAACAGGGGGTGGATGAAAAACTGTTTTTT

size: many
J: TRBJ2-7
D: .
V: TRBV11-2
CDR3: CASSSNWEASYEQYF
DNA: TGTGCCAGCAGCTCGAACTGGGAGGCCTCCTACGAGCAGTACTTC

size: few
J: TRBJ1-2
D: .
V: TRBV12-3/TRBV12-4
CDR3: CASSRFAVHTF
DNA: TGTGCCAGCAGTCGGTTCGCCGTCCACACCTTC

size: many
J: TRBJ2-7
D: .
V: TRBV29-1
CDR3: CSVNRVVRSYEQYF
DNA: TGCAGCGTGAACAGGGTCGTCAGGTCCTACGAGCAGTACTTC

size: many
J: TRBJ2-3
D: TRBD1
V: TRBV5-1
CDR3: CASSRDRVLSDTQYF
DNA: TGCGCCAGCAGCAGGGACAGGGTGTTATCAGATACGCAGTATTTT

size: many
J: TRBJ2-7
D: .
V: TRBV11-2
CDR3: CASSLVSRQGEQYF
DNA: TGTGCCAGCAGCTTAGTTTCGCGGCAAGGTGAGCAGTACTTC

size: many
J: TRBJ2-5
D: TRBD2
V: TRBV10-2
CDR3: CASMGLAGVETQYF
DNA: TGCGCCAGCATGGGCCTAGCGGGGGTTGAGACCCAGTACTTC

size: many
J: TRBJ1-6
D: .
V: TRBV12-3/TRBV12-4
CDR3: CASSSGVTPLHF
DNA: TGTGCCAGCAGTTCGGGGGTGACGCCCCTCCACTTT

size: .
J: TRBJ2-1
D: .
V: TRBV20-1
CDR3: CSAADSTSNEQFF
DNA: TGCAGTGCCGCTGACAGTACGTCGAATGAGCAGTTCTTC

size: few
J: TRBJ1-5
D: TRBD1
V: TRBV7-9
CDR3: CASSSLSRRGEGNQPQHF
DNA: TGTGCCAGCAGCTCCCTCAGCCGCAGGGGGGAAGGCAATCAGCCCCAGCATTTT

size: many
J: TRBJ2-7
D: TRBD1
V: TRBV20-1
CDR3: CSARDPSGTDLYEQYF
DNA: TGCAGTGCTAGAGATCCGTCTGGGACAGATCTCTACGAGCAGTACTTC

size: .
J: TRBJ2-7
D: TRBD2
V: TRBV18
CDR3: CASSPRTSGLPSYEQYF
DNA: TGTGCCAGCTCACCAAGGACTAGCGGGCTCCCCTCCTACGAGCAGTACTTC

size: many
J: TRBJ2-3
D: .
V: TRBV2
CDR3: CASRIDADTQYF
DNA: TGTGCCAGCCGTATAGACGCAGATACGCAGTATTTT

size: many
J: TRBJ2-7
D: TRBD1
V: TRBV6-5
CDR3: CASSYGQGAPYEQYF
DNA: TGTGCCAGCAGTTACGGTCAGGGGGCCCCGTACGAGCAGTACTTC

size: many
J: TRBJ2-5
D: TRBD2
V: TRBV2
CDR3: CASMRSGGAETQYF
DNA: TGTGCCAGCATGCGTAGCGGGGGGGCGGAGACCCAGTACTTC

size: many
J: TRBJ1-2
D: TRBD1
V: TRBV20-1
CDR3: CSAIGTGAGYTF
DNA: TGCAGTGCTATCGGGACAGGAGCCGGCTACACCTTC

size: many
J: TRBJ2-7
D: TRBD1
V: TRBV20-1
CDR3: CSARKGAAEQYF
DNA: TGCAGTGCTAGAAAGGGGGCGGCCGAGCAGTACTTC

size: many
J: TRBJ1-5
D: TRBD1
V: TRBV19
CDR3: CASTYTGALGQPQHF
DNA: TGTGCCAGTACCTATACAGGGGCCCTGGGTCAGCCCCAGCATTTT

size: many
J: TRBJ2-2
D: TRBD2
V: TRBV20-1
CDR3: CSAPLAARTGELFF
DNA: TGCAGTGCACCTCTAGCGGCACGCACCGGGGAGCTGTTTTTT

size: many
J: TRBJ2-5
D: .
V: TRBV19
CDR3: CASSRSGPLRGVETQYF
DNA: TGTGCCAGTAGCCGAAGCGGACCGTTAAGGGGGGTAGAGACCCAGTACTTC

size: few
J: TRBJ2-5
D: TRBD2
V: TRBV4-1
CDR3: CASSQEYSGLDRRTQYF
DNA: TGCGCCAGCAGCCAAGAGTACTCAGGACTAGATAGAAGGACCCAGTACTTC

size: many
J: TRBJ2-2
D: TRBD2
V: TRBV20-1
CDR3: CSALSGGARELFF
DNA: TGCAGTGCCCTCAGCGGGGGGGCCCGGGAGCTGTTTTTT

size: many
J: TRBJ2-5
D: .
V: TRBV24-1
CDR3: CATSLGAEETQYF
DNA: TGTGCCACCAGTCTGGGGGCCGAAGAGACCCAGTACTTC

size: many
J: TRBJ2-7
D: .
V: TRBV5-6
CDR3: CASSLTGTSNEQYF
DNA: TGTGCCAGCAGCTTGACCGGGACAAGTAACGAGCAGTACTTC

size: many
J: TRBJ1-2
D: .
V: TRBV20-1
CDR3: CSANNQGLGYTF
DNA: TGCAGTGCTAATAATCAGGGGCTAGGCTACACCTTC

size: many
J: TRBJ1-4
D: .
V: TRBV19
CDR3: CASSIDRRTEKLFF
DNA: TGTGCCAGTAGTATAGATCGAAGGACTGAAAAACTGTTTTTT

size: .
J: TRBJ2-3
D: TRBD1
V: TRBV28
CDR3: CASTLLARQGTDTQYF
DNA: TGTGCCAGCACTCTCCTGGCGAGACAGGGGACAGATACGCAGTATTTT

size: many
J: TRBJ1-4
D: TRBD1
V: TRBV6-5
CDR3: CASSDGDRRSEKLFF
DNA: TGTGCCAGCAGTGATGGGGACAGGCGCAGTGAAAAACTGTTTTTT

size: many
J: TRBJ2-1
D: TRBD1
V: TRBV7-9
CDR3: CASSPQGAYEQFF
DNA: TGTGCCAGCAGCCCACAGGGGGCGTATGAGCAGTTCTTC

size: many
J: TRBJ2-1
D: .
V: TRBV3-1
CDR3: CASSQDIGGGQFF
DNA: TGTGCCAGCAGCCAAGATATCGGGGGTGGACAGTTCTTC

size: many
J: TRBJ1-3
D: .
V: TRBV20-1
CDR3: CSATQFPGNTIYF
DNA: TGCAGTGCTACCCAATTCCCTGGAAACACCATATATTTT

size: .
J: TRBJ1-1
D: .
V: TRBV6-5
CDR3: CASSSDPKTRTNTEAFF
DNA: TGTGCCAGCAGCTCCGACCCCAAAACAAGGACGAACACTGAAGCTTTCTTT

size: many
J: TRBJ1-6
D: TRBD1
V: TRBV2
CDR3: CASSGGTGESPLHF
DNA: TGTGCCAGCAGTGGAGGGACAGGGGAATCACCCCTCCACTTT

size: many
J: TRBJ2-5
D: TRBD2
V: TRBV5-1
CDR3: CASSLSPSGQETQYF
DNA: TGCGCCAGCAGCTTGTCGCCTAGCGGACAAGAGACCCAGTACTTC

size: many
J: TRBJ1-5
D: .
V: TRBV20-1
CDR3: CSARAGNPAGQPQHF
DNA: TGCAGTGCTAGAGCAGGGAATCCTGCAGGTCAGCCCCAGCATTTT

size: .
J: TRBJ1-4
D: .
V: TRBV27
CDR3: CASGHLPANEKLFF
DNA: TGTGCCAGCGGCCACTTGCCGGCTAATGAAAAACTGTTTTTT

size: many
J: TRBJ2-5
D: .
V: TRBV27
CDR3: CASSFGAQGTQYF
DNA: TGTGCCAGCAGTTTTGGTGCCCAGGGAACCCAGTACTTC

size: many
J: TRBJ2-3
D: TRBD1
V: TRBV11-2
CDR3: CASSLGRQGWADTQYF
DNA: TGTGCCAGCAGCTTAGGCAGACAGGGTTGGGCAGATACGCAGTATTTT

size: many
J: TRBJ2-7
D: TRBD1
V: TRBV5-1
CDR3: CASSWGTAAVEQYF
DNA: TGCGCCAGCAGCTGGGGGACAGCCGCCGTCGAGCAGTACTTC

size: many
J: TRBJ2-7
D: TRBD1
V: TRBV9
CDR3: CASSVGTGPYEQYF
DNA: TGTGCCAGCAGCGTTGGGACAGGGCCCTACGAGCAGTACTTC

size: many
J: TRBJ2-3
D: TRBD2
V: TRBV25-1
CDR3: CASSERTSGGDTDTQYF
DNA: TGTGCCAGCAGTGAGAGGACTAGCGGGGGAGACACAGATACGCAGTATTTT

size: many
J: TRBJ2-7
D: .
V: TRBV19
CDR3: CASSGGRGSYEQYF
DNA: TGTGCCAGTAGTGGTGGCAGGGGCTCCTACGAGCAGTACTTC

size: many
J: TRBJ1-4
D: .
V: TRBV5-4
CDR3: CASSGTGTGDEKLFF
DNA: TGTGCCAGCAGCGGTACCGGGACGGGGGATGAAAAACTGTTTTTT

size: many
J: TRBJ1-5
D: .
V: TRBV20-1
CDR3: CSVGRANQPQHF
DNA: TGCAGTGTAGGACGAGCCAATCAGCCCCAGCATTTT

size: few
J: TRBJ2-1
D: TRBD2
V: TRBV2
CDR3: CASSDPTSGSNEQFF
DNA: TGTGCCAGCAGCGATCCGACTAGCGGGAGTAATGAGCAGTTCTTC

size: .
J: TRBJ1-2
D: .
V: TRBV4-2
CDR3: CAGSLLGVSYGYTF
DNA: TGTGCCGGCAGCCTATTAGGGGTTAGCTATGGCTACACCTTC

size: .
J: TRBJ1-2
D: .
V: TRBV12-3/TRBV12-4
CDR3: CASGLQNYGYAF
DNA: TGTGCCAGCGGTTTACAAAACTATGGCTACGCCTTC

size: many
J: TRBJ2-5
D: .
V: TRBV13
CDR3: CASSLFLREETQYF
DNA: TGTGCCAGCAGCTTATTTCTACGAGAAGAGACCCAGTACTTC

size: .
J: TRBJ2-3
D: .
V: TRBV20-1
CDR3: CSARASGGTDTQYF
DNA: TGCAGTGCTAGAGCCTCAGGGGGCACAGATACGCAGTATTTT